The 2 T cell receptor beta chains listed next were all sequenced from one sample in a study of cytomegalovirus exposure and HLA in healthy donors. The PCR ran on 60 Vbeta and 13 Jbeta primers. Sequencing used immunoSEQ multiplex PCR; TCRdb keeps in-frame clones, though not all of them. The sample holds approximately 64,000 clones, roughly 73% seen once. Specimen: PBMCs. The receptors derive from a male donor in good health and CMV-seropositive.

V and J are TRBV7-9 and TRBJ1-6; the D gene is possibly TRBD1 (6 bases). V was cut by 6 bases and J by 3 bases, with 9 bases left in between. CDR1 SEHNR and CDR2 FQNEAQ come from the germline V gene (reference sequence). The CDR3 extends over 14 amino acids. CDR3 in DNA: TGTGCCAGCAGAGTGGACAGCTATAATTCACCCCTCCACTTT. It codes for CASRVDSYNSPLHF.

The chain employs TRBV6-6 and TRBJ1-2, with 8 bases aligning to TRBD1. This CDR3 is 16 amino acids long. V trimming: 2 bases; J trimming: 3 bases; junction bases outside the gene matches: 8. CDR1 is MNHNY and CDR2 is SVGAGI in the germline V gene (reference sequence). CDR3 sequence: CASSYPTADRDYGYTF. The CDR3 nucleotides read TGTGCCAGCAGTTACCCTACCGCGGACAGGGACTATGGCTACACCTTC.